What follows describes a single T cell receptor beta chain. In the study's own analysis: How many nucleated cells were present was estimated from reference gene primer amplification. The table came from immunoSEQ multiplex PCR; TCRdb's copy has only in-frame clones and leaves some out. V, J and clone size are taken as reported in that table, and D and trimming were inferred from the DNA itself. This table has some 280,000 clones, roughly 90% appearing once. The sample comes from a study of blood T cell repertoires in COVID-19. In the study overall: Researchers got acute and convalescent COVID-19 samples from the United States, Italy and Spain. Sources were T cells, B-cell-depleted T cells, or PBMCs; the material itself was cDNA or gDNA.

Germline CDR1 and CDR2: KGHSH and LQKENI. CDR3 length: 17 residues. J gave up 4 bases and V 2 bases, and 10 bases lay outside the gene matches. Sequenced: peripheral blood. The sequence was collected from a woman aged 30 to 39 with active or convalescent COVID-19. This chain links TRBV18 with TRBJ1-1, with 10 positions matching TRBD1. This CDR3 is CASSPITPGQGFTEAFF. DNA for the CDR3: TGTGCCAGCTCACCAATTACCCCGGGACAGGGGTTCACTGAAGCTTTCTTT.